The clone carrying this T cell receptor beta chain was found many times. Its antigen is not known. TCRdb passed the reads through MiXCR, listing each CDR3 protein once. The sample has around 290,000 distinct CDR3 sequences, over 20% seen once; the top ten hold approximately 15%. V was cut by 6 bases and J by 0 bases, with 11 bases left in between. CDR1 and CDR2 from the germline V gene are SEHNR and FQNEAQ (reference sequence). The CDR3 runs to 14 residues. The data are from a study of T cell repertoires in cytomegalovirus infection. The wider study: It can be stated that public TCR beta signatures indicated CMV infection as well as a matching HLA type.

Study findings and constraints: The response measured ex vivo was dominated by TCR beta clonotypes (HLA-C-restricted and CMV-specific). Of the TCR beta families, the public ones yielded a cumulative frequency that identified carriers of CMV plus the relevant HLA.

This clonotype originated in a human donor in good health (CMV status not recorded). Some clones in this sample may be carry-over from other donors' samples. The chain is built from TRBV7-9 and TRBJ1-1, with D perhaps matching TRBD1 (5 bases). The sequencing sample was made of PBMCs. CDR3 coding DNA: TGTGCCAGCAGGTCCAGGGAATTGAACACTGAAGCTTTCTTT. Its translation is CASRSRELNTEAFF. The complete variable domain, with remaining parts taken from reference TRBV7-9 and TRBJ1-1, reads DTGVSQNPRHKITKRGQNVTFRCDPISEHNRLYWYRQTLGQGPEFLTYFQNEAQLEKSRLLSDRFSAERPKGSFSTLEIQRTEQGDSAMYLCASRSRELNTEAFFGQGTRLTVV.